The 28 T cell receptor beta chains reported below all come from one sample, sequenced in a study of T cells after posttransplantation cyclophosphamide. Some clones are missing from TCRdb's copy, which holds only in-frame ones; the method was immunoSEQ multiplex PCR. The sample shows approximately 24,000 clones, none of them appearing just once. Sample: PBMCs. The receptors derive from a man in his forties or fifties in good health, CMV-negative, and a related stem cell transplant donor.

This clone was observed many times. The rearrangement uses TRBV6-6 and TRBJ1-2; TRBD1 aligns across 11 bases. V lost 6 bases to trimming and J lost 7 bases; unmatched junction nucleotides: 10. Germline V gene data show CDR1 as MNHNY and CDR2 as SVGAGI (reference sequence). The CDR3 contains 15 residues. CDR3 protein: CASRLGQGVIVGYTF. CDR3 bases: TGTGCCAGCAGGCTGGGACAGGGGGTTATTGTTGGCTACACCTTC.

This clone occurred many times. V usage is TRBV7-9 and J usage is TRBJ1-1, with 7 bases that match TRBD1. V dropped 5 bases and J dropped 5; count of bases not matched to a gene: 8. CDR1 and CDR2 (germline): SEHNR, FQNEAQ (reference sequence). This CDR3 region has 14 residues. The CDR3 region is CASSRDRELTEAFF. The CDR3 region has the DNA TGTGCCAGCAGCCGCGACAGGGAACTGACTGAAGCTTTCTTT.

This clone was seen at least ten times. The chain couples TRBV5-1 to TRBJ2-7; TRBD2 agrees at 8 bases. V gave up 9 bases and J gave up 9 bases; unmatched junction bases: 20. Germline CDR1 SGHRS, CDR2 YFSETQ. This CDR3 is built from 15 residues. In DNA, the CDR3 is TGCGCCATCCCGCGGGGGGTCAGGGCAGGGTCGGGGCAGTACTTC. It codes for CAIPRGVRAGSGQYF.

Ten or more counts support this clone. The CDR3 is CASSDSGQGATPLLYEQYF. The CDR3, as DNA: TGTGCCAGCAGTGACTCGGGACAGGGGGCTACTCCCTTACTCTACGAGCAGTACTTC. The chain links TRBV6-4 to TRBJ2-7; the match to TRBD1 covers 12 bases. Losses at the gene ends were 0 bases for V and 3 bases for J; bases not matched to a gene: 12. CDR3 length: 19 residues. The germline gives CDR1 MRHNA, CDR2 SNTAGT.

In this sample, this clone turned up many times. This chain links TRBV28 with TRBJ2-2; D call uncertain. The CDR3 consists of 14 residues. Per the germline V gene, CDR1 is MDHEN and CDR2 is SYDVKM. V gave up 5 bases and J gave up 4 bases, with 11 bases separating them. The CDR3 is CASSPFTGTGELFF. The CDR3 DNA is TGTGCCAGCAGTCCTTTCACTGGCACCGGGGAGCTGTTTTTT.

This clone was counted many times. The CDR3 nucleotides read TGTGCCAGCAGCATAACCGGGACAGGGGAATACGAGCAGTACTTC. This codes for CASSITGTGEYEQYF. This sequence joins TRBV6-5 and TRBJ2-7; 10 nucleotides align to TRBD1. The CDR3 runs to 15 residues. Unmatched junction bases numbered 9, after V lost 6 bases and J lost 4 bases. Germline loops: CDR1 MNHEY, CDR2 SVGAGI.

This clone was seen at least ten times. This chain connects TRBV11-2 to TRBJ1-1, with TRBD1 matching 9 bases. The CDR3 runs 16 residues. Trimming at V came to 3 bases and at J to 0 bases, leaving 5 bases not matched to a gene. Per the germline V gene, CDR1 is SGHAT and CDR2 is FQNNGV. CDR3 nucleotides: TGTGCCAGCAGCTTTCCTACAGGGGGCTTGAACACTGAAGCTTTCTTT. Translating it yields CASSFPTGGLNTEAFF.

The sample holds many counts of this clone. CDR3 nucleotide sequence: TGTGCCAGCACCCTCGGGACTAGCGGGAGGGAGACCCAGTACTTC. Translated, it gives CASTLGTSGRETQYF. The chain is built from TRBV6-1 and TRBJ2-5, with 15 nucleotides matching TRBD2. Germline trimming cut 7 bases from V and 5 bases from J; bases unmatched to any gene: 5. The CDR3 totals 15 residues. The V gene's germline CDR1 is MNHNS and CDR2 SASEGT.

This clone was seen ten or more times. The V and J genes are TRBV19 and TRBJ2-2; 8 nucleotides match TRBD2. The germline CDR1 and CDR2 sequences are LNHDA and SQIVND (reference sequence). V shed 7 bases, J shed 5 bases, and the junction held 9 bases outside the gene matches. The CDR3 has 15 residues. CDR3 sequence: CASIGSGAGTGELFF. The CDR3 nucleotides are TGTGCCAGTATCGGTAGCGGGGCGGGAACCGGGGAGCTGTTTTTT.

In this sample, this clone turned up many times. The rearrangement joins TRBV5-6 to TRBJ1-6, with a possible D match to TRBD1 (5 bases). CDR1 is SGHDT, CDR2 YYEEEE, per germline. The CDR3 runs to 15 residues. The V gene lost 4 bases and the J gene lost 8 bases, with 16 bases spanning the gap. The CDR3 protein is CASSGGTIVYSPLHF. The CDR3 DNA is TGTGCCAGCAGCGGCGGGACGATCGTTTATTCACCCCTCCACTTT.

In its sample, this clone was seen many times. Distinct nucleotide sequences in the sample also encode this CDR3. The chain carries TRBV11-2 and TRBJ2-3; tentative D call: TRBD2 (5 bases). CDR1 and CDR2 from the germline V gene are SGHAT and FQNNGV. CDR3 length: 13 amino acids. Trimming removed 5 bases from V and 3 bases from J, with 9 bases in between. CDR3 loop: CASSRTYTDTQYF. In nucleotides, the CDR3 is TGTGCCAGCAGCCGGACTTATACAGATACGCAGTATTTT.

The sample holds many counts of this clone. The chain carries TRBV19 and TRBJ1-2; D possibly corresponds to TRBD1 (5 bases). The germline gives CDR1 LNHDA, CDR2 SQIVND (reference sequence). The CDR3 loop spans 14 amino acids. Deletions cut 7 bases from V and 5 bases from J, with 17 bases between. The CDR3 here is CASTHILGGYGYTF. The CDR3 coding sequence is TGTGCCAGTACCCACATCCTGGGGGGGTATGGCTACACCTTC.

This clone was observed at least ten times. In DNA form, the CDR3 reads TGTGCCAGCAGTGATGGTGCGCAAGAGACCCAGTACTTC. Its protein product is CASSDGAQETQYF. The chain recombines TRBV2 with TRBJ2-5; D gene unclear. CDR1 and CDR2 (germline): SNHLY, FYNNEI. Trimming took 3 bases from V and 2 from J, leaving 7 bases between them. This CDR3 is 13 amino acids long.

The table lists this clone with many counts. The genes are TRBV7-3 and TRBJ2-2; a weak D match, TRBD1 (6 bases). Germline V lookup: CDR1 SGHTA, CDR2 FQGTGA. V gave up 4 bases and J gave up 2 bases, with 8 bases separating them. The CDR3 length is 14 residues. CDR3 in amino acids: CASSWDTNTGELFF. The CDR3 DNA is TGTGCCAGCAGCTGGGACACAAACACCGGGGAGCTGTTTTTT.

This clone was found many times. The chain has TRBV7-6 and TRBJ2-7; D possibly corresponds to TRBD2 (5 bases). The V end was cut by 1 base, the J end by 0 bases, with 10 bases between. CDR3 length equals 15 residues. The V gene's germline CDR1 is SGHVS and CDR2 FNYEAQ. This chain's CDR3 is CASSLDPSSSYEQYF. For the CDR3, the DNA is TGTGCCAGCAGCTTAGATCCTAGCAGCTCCTACGAGCAGTACTTC.

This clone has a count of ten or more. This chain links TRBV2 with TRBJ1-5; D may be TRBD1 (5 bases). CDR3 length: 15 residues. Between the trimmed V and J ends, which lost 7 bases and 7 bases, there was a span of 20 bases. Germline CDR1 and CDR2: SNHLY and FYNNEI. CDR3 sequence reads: CASTLEQVLTQPQHF. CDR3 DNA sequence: TGTGCCAGCACCCTAGAACAGGTCCTGACGCAGCCCCAGCATTTT.

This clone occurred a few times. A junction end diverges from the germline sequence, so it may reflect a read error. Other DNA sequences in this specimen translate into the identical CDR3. CDR3 region: CAWSVIGRYTDTQYF. Written as DNA, the CDR3 is TGTGCCTGGAGTGTAATTGGGAGATACACAGATACGCAGTACTTT. The chain joins TRBV30 to TRBJ2-3; perhaps TRBD2 as D (5 bases). The germline CDR1 and CDR2 sequences are GTSNPN and SVGIG (reference sequence). The CDR3 runs 15 residues.

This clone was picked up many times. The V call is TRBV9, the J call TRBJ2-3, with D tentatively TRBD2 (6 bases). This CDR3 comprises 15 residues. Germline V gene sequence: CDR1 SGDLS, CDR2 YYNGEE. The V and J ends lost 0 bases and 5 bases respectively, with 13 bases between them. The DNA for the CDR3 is TGTGCCAGCAGCGTAGTAGGGGACTTCAGAGATACGCAGTATTTT. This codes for CASSVVGDFRDTQYF. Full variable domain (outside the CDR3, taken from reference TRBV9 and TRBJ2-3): DSGVTQTPKHLITATGQRVTLRCSPRSGDLSVYWYQQSLDQGLQFLIQYYNGEERAKGNILERFSAQQFPDLHSELNLSSLELGDSALYFCASSVVGDFRDTQYFGPGTRLTVL.

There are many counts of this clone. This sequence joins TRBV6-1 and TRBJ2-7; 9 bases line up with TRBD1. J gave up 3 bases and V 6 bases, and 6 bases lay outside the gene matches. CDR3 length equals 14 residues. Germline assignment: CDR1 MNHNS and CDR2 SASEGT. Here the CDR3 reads CASRPGTGLYEQYF. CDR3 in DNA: TGTGCCAGCAGGCCCGGGACAGGGCTCTACGAGCAGTACTTC.

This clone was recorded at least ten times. CDR3 nucleotide sequence: TGTGCCAGCAGCCTAGATCCGACCGACCCGCAGGAGCATTTT. Protein: CASSLDPTDPQEHF. This chain uses TRBV7-2 with TRBJ1-5; D remains ambiguous. Germline CDR1 is SGHTA and CDR2 is FQGNSA. V was cut by 5 bases and J by 14 bases, with 22 bases left in between. CDR3 size: 14 residues.

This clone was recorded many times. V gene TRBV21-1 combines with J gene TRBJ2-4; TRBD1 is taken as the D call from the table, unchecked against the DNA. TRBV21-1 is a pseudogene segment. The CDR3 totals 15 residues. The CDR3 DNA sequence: TGTGCCAGCCCCACCCCGGACAGGGGTAAAAACATTCAGTACTTC. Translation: CASPTPDRGKNIQYF.

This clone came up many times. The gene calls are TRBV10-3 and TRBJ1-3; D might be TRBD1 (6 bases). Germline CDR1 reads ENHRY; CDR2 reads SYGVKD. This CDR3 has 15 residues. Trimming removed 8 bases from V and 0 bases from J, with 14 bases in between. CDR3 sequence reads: CAIGDRPSSGNTIYF. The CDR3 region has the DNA TGTGCCATCGGAGACAGGCCCAGCTCTGGAAACACCATATATTTT.

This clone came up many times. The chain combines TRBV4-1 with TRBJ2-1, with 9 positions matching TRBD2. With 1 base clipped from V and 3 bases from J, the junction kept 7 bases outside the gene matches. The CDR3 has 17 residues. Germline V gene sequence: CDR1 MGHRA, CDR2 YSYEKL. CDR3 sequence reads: CASSQAWGGRGYNEQFF. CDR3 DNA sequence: TGCGCCAGCAGCCAAGCGTGGGGCGGGAGGGGCTACAATGAGCAGTTCTTC.

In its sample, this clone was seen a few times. In DNA form, the CDR3 reads TGCGCCAGCAGCTTGGACGGACAGGGGCCACAAGAGACCCAGTACTTC. Protein sequence: CASSLDGQGPQETQYF. The chain links TRBV5-1 to TRBJ2-5, with 9 positions matching TRBD1. Unmatched junction bases numbered 5, after V lost 0 bases and J lost 2 bases. This CDR3 region has 16 residues. Germline V gene sequence: CDR1 SGHRS, CDR2 YFSETQ.

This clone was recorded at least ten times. CDR3 sequence reads: CASRPGTGAPQGYF. The CDR3 DNA reads TGTGCCAGCAGACCCGGGACAGGGGCCCCCCAGGGGTACTTC. V is TRBV6-5 and J is TRBJ2-4; 10 nucleotides agree with TRBD1. The V segment lost 6 bases and the J segment 15 bases; nucleotides outside the gene matches: 14. CDR1 is MNHEY and CDR2 is SVGAGI in the germline V gene. The CDR3 loop spans 14 amino acids.

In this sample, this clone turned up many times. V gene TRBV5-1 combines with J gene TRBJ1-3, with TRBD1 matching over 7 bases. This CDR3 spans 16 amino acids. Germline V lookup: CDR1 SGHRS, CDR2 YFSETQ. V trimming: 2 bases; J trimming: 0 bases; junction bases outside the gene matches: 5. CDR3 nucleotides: TGCGCCAGCAGCTTAACAGGGGCGAGCTCTGGAAACACCATATATTTT. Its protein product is CASSLTGASSGNTIYF.

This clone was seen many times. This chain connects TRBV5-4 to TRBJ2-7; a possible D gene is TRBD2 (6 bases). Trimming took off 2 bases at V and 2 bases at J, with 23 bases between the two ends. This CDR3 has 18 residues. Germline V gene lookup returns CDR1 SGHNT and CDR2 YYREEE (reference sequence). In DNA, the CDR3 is TGTGCCAGCAGCTTTGGGGACGGGAAGGGAGGCCTGGCCTACGAGCAGTACTTC. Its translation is CASSFGDGKGGLAYEQYF.

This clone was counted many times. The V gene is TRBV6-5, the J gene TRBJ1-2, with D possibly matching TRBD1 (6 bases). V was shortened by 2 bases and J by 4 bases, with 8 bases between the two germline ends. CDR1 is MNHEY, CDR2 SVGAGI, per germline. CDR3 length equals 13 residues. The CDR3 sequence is CASSYRGGYGYTF. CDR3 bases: TGTGCCAGCAGTTACAGGGGGGGCTATGGCTACACCTTC.